These 10 T cell receptor beta chains share one sample of origin, sequenced in a study of blood T cell repertoires in COVID-19. TCRdb keeps only in-frame clones here, not all; method: immunoSEQ multiplex PCR. The repertoire holds a few hundred thousand clones, about 91% seen once, with 4% to 5% in the top ten. Sample: peripheral blood. The receptors were gathered from a woman between 40 and 55 years old who had recovered from COVID-19.

The chain carries TRBV10-3 and TRBJ1-6, with D perhaps matching TRBD1 (5 bases). The CDR3 totals 17 residues. Deletions cut 5 bases from V and 7 bases from J, with 21 bases between. CDR1 ENHRY and CDR2 SYGVKD come from the germline V gene. In DNA form, the CDR3 reads TGTGCCATCAGTCCTTCCGGCGGGGGAAGAGGAAATTCACCCCTCCACTTT. Translating it yields CAISPSGGGRGNSPLHF.

The rearrangement links TRBV18 to TRBJ1-1; D remains unclear. From germline, CDR1 is KGHSH and CDR2 LQKENI. V shed 6 bases and J shed 0 bases, with 20 bases lying between them. The CDR3 is 17 amino acids. CDR3 sequence reads: CASSLGIPMKMNTEAFF. CDR3 nucleotide sequence: TGTGCCAGCTCTCTCGGGATTCCCATGAAGATGAACACTGAAGCTTTCTTT.

This clone was detected only once. This sequence joins TRBV4-1 and TRBJ1-2; TRBD1 matches at 7 bases. With 1 base clipped from V and 2 bases from J, the junction kept 10 bases outside the gene matches. Germline V gives CDR1 MGHRA, CDR2 YSYEKL. This CDR3 is 17 amino acids long. Written as DNA, the CDR3 is TGCGCCAGCAGCCAAGGATCAGGGGGAGAGAAGAACTATGGCTACACCTTC. Its protein is CASSQGSGGEKNYGYTF.

This clone turned up a few times. The rearrangement links TRBV30 to TRBJ2-7, with 9 positions matching TRBD1. CDR3 length: 12 residues. Trimming cost V 5 bases and J 3 bases; bases outside gene matches: 2. Germline values: CDR1 GTSNPN, CDR2 SVGIG (reference sequence). The CDR3: CAWGQGFYEQYF. Written as DNA, the CDR3 is TGTGCCTGGGGACAGGGGTTCTACGAGCAGTACTTC.

The chain links TRBV29-1 to TRBJ1-4; 10 bases fit TRBD1. This CDR3 is built from 13 residues. Unmatched junction bases numbered 4, after V lost 4 bases and J lost 8 bases. Germline CDR1 and CDR2: SQVTM and ANQGSEA. This CDR3 is CSVVDRGREKLFF. In nucleotides, the CDR3 is TGCAGCGTTGTTGACAGGGGGCGCGAAAAACTGTTTTTT.

CDR3 protein: CATSRVSGVNTGELFF. Written as DNA, the CDR3 is TGTGCCACCAGCAGAGTTAGCGGGGTGAACACCGGGGAGCTGTTTTTT. The rearrangement uses TRBV15 and TRBJ2-2; 8 bases are a match to TRBD2. This CDR3 is 16 amino acids long. Germline-derived CDR1 and CDR2 are LNHNV and YYDKDF (reference sequence). The V and J ends lost 1 base and 1 base, in that order; junction bases with no gene match: 2.

The rearrangement joins TRBV11-3 to TRBJ1-4; D ambiguous. The CDR3 spans 15 residues. CDR1 is SGHNT, CDR2 YENEEA, per germline. V was shortened by 6 bases and J by 1 base, with 12 bases between the two germline ends. In nucleotides, the CDR3 is TGTGCCAGCAGTCCTCGACAAAGAACTAATGAAAAACTGTTTTTT. This codes for CASSPRQRTNEKLFF.

CDR3 bases: TGTGCTAGTGGGGGGACAGGAACATACCAGCCCCAGCATTTT. As protein: CASGGTGTYQPQHF. The V gene is TRBV12-5, the J gene TRBJ1-5; 8 nucleotides agree with TRBD1. The junction had 8 bases not matched to a gene; V was cut back by 6 bases and J by 7 bases. Germline CDR1 is LGHNT and CDR2 is FRNRAP. The CDR3 totals 14 residues.

V usage is TRBV5-1 and J usage is TRBJ2-3, with 7 positions matching TRBD2. CDR3 size: 15 residues. Looked up from germline, CDR1 is SGHRS and CDR2 is YFSETQ. V shed 0 bases and J 2 bases; nucleotides not matched to a gene: 3. DNA of the CDR3: TGCGCCAGCAGCTTGGGCGGGAGCGACACAGATACGCAGTATTTT. Translated: CASSLGGSDTDTQYF.

The chain joins TRBV7-6 to TRBJ2-5; D not certain. CDR3 size: 14 residues. Germline V gene data show CDR1 as SGHVS and CDR2 as FNYEAQ. Trimming cost V 1 base and J 1 base, with 7 bases left between them. The CDR3 loop reads CASSLGSVQETQYF. In nucleotides, the CDR3 is TGTGCCAGCAGCTTAGGTTCAGTCCAAGAGACCCAGTACTTC.